Below, 18 T cell receptor beta chains from the same sample are listed, as sequenced in a study of T cell repertoires in cytomegalovirus infection (dated by TCRdb to between 2018 and 2021). Their specific antigens are unknown. Sequencing used an Illumina HiSeq 1500. TCRdb handled the public reads itself, with Q25 trimming in fastp and clone calling in MiXCR, and kept productive beta chains. Merged by CDR3 protein, the rows form single entries marked with the most common genes and DNA. This sample comprises 450,000 to 650,000 distinct CDR3 sequences, just under 40% of them detected only once. 48% of the sample is taken by the ten largest. The treatment or condition label for this specimen denotes: in vitro stimulation with specific CMV peptide epitopes to enrich CMV-specific T cells. This specimen consisted of cultured PBMCs, obtained from culture after CMV antigen stimulation. These receptors all stem from a human donor in good health (CMV status not recorded). Some clones in this sample may be carry-over from other donors' samples.

The sample holds a few counts of this clonotype. The chain has TRBV7-2 and TRBJ2-1; D may match TRBD1 or TRBD2 (5 bases each). Trimming removed 5 bases from V and 7 bases from J, with 18 bases in between. Germline loops: CDR1 SGHTA, CDR2 FQGNSA. The CDR3 is 15 amino acids. The CDR3 sequence: CASSLPGPVDNEQFF. In nucleotides, the CDR3 is TGTGCCAGCAGCCTTCCGGGGCCAGTAGATAATGAGCAGTTCTTC.

The CDR3 coding sequence is TGTGCCAGCAGTTTCTCTGGGGAGCGGAGTTCACCCCTCCACTTT. This translates into CASSFSGERSSPLHF. The chain has TRBV28 and TRBJ1-6, with no clear D. CDR3 length: 15 residues. Germline loops: CDR1 MDHEN, CDR2 SYDVKM. V was shortened by 3 bases and J by 9 bases, with 15 bases between the two germline ends. The variable domain in full, with the rest retrieved from reference TRBV28 and TRBJ1-6, is DVKVTQSSRYLVKRTGEKVFLECVQDMDHENMFWYRQDPGLGLRLIYFSYDVKMKEKGDIPEGYSVSREKKERFSLILESASTNQTSMYLCASSFSGERSSPLHFGNGTRLTVT.

J is TRBJ1-5 and V is TRBV11-2; D is possibly TRBD1 (6 bases). The CDR3 is made up of 15 amino acids. Germline CDR1 SGHAT, CDR2 FQNNGV. Trimming stripped 0 bases from V and 9 bases from J, with 15 bases between. Here the CDR3 reads CASSLDPGRGSPQHF. CDR3 sequence (DNA): TGTGCCAGCAGCTTAGATCCTGGCAGGGGTTCGCCCCAGCATTTT.

The J gene is TRBJ2-5, the V gene TRBV27; 10 bases match TRBD1. The V gene's germline CDR1 is MNHEY and CDR2 SMNVEV (reference sequence). The CDR3 extends over 15 amino acids. The junction had 5 bases not matched to a gene; V was cut back by 3 bases and J by 4 bases. The CDR3 nucleotides read TGTGCCAGCAGTTTCTCGACAGGGGGCTTAGAGACCCAGTACTTC. It codes for CASSFSTGGLETQYF.

V usage is TRBV20-1 and J usage is TRBJ1-5; tentative D call: TRBD1 (6 bases). The CDR3 totals 15 residues. With 0 bases removed from V and 5 bases from J, the gap between germline ends came to 14 bases. Germline loops: CDR1 DFQATT, CDR2 SNEGSKA (reference sequence). CDR3 sequence (DNA): TGCAGTGCTAGAGACGAAGGGGGGATCCATCAGCCCCAGCATTTT. Its protein is CSARDEGGIHQPQHF.

This clonotype has a count of ten or more. This rearrangement joins TRBV27 to TRBJ1-5; D unclear. V was shortened by 6 bases and J by 11 bases, with 17 bases between the two germline ends. The CDR3 runs 13 residues. Per germline, CDR1 MNHEY and CDR2 SMNVEV (reference sequence). The CDR3 loop is CASRRSDSRAQHF. CDR3 nucleotides: TGTGCCAGCAGGAGGTCGGATTCGCGCGCCCAGCATTTT.

This chain links TRBV5-5 with TRBJ2-2, with 8 bases aligning to TRBD2. Germline assignment: CDR1 SGHKS and CDR2 YYEKEE (reference sequence). The CDR3 spans 16 residues. The V segment lost 2 bases and the J segment 7 bases; nucleotides outside the gene matches: 10. For the CDR3, the DNA is TGTGCCAGCAGCTTCCTAGCGGGTTTTATAGGCGGGGAGCTGTTTTTT. Translation: CASSFLAGFIGGELFF.

This rearrangement joins TRBV6-6 to TRBJ2-3, with D hard to call. Germline-derived CDR1 and CDR2 are MNHNY and SVGAGI (reference sequence). The CDR3 is 13 residues long. V was clipped by 5 bases and J by 8 bases, with 14 bases between them. CDR3 sequence: CASSVGLTGTQYF. CDR3 in DNA: TGTGCCAGCAGTGTAGGTCTAACGGGTACGCAGTATTTT.

A few counts support this clonotype. The gene calls are TRBV19 and TRBJ2-1; D remains unclear. The CDR3 is 15 amino acids. The V end lost 0 bases, the J end lost 0 bases, and 6 bases lay between the germline ends. The germline gives CDR1 LNHDA, CDR2 SQIVND (reference sequence). As DNA, the CDR3 is TGTGCCAGTAGTATAGAACTGGCCTCCTACAATGAGCAGTTCTTC. This codes for CASSIELASYNEQFF.

The rearrangement joins TRBV7-2 to TRBJ1-1; unclear D gene. The V and J ends lost 2 bases and 11 bases respectively, with 12 bases between them. Germline V gene lookup returns CDR1 SGHTA and CDR2 FQGNSA. The CDR3 runs 12 residues. CDR3 in amino acids: CASSLLGDLAFF. In nucleotides, the CDR3 is TGTGCCAGCAGCTTACTAGGCGACCTTGCTTTCTTT. Looking up the rest from reference TRBV7-2 and TRBJ1-1 gives the full variable domain: GAGVSQSPSNKVTEKGKDVELRCDPISGHTALYWYRQSLGQGLEFLIYFQGNSAPDKSGLPSDRFSAERTGGSVSTLTIQRTQQEDSAVYLCASSLLGDLAFFGQGTRLTVV.

In this sample, this clonotype turned up a few times. The chain couples TRBV28 to TRBJ1-1; 7 bases agree with TRBD1. The germline V gene encodes CDR1 MDHEN and CDR2 SYDVKM. The V segment lost 6 bases and the J segment 0 bases; nucleotides outside the gene matches: 7. The CDR3 consists of 15 residues. CDR3 in DNA: TGTGCCAGCAGACTCACGGACAGGATGAACACTGAAGCTTTCTTT. Translated, it gives CASRLTDRMNTEAFF. Full variable domain (missing parts from reference TRBV28 and TRBJ1-1): DVKVTQSSRYLVKRTGEKVFLECVQDMDHENMFWYRQDPGLGLRLIYFSYDVKMKEKGDIPEGYSVSREKKERFSLILESASTNQTSMYLCASRLTDRMNTEAFFGQGTRLTVV.

The rearrangement links TRBV6-5 to TRBJ2-1; TRBD2 aligns across 15 bases. With 2 bases clipped from V and 6 bases from J, the junction kept 5 bases outside the gene matches. The CDR3 contains 17 residues. Germline-derived CDR1 and CDR2 are MNHEY and SVGAGI. CDR3 nucleotides: TGTGCCAGCAGTTACCGGGGGGGACTAGCGGGGGGCAATGAGCAGTTCTTC. It yields the protein CASSYRGGLAGGNEQFF.

This clonotype came up once. This may stem from a read error, because a much larger clone lies one nucleotide away. The V and J genes are TRBV19 and TRBJ1-5; the D is unclear. Germline-derived CDR1 and CDR2 are LNHDA and SQIVND (reference sequence). V lost 3 bases and J lost 1, with 4 bases in between. CDR3 length equals 13 residues. CDR3 DNA: TGTGCCAGTAGTATGGGGAGCAATCAGCCCCAGCATTTT. Its protein is CASSMGSNQPQHF.

This clonotype showed up just a few times. The chain employs TRBV12-3 or TRBV12-4 and TRBJ2-7; D is unresolved. V dropped 5 bases and J dropped 6 bases, with 14 bases sitting between them. The CDR3 runs to 13 residues. CDR3 amino acids: CASSKTFRSEQYF. In DNA, the CDR3 is TGTGCCAGCAGTAAAACCTTCCGGAGCGAGCAGTACTTC.

This clonotype came up a few times. The genes are TRBV7-6 and TRBJ1-1; D is ambiguous. V shed 4 bases and J shed 1 base, with 13 bases lying between them. This CDR3 has 15 amino acids. Germline V gene data show CDR1 as SGHVS and CDR2 as FNYEAQ. The chain's CDR3 is CASSSGPAGNTEAFF. The CDR3 DNA reads TGTGCCAGCAGCTCTGGACCCGCGGGGAACACTGAAGCTTTCTTT.

The rearrangement links TRBV7-8 to TRBJ2-3, with D perhaps assigned TRBD1 or TRBD2 (5 bases each). The CDR3 loop spans 16 amino acids. Germline-derived CDR1 and CDR2 are SGHVS and FQNEAQ. Trimming left V 1 base short and J 0 bases short, with 11 bases between. CDR3 nucleotides: TGTGCCAGCAGCTTAGGAGGGGAGTTGAGCACAGATACGCAGTATTTT. It specifies CASSLGGELSTDTQYF.

The V gene is TRBV29-1, the J gene TRBJ2-2; weak D call: TRBD2 (5 bases). Trimming stripped 4 bases from V and 2 bases from J, with 11 bases between. The germline V gene has CDR1 SQVTM and CDR2 ANQGSEA. This CDR3 spans 14 amino acids. In DNA form, the CDR3 reads TGCAGCGTTGGAGTAGCGCCCAACACCGGGGAGCTGTTTTTT. Encoded protein: CSVGVAPNTGELFF.

The gene calls are TRBV7-9 and TRBJ1-6, with 7 positions matching TRBD1. The ends lost 6 bases at V and 12 bases at J; junction bases unmatched: 11. The CDR3 length is 14 residues. The germline CDR1 and CDR2 sequences are SEHNR and FQNEAQ (reference sequence). The CDR3: CASSSQGDLQPLHF. The CDR3, as DNA: TGTGCCAGCAGTTCCCAGGGGGACCTTCAACCCCTCCACTTT.